The TCR beta chain described here comes from a study of cytomegalovirus exposure and HLA in healthy donors. Findings of the study overall: A later analysis associated roughly 15,000 TCR beta sequences with HLA alleles at a 0.05 false discovery rate. In a later analysis, CMV-associated beta chains were mostly HLA-associated, it appeared. Across donors, most TCRs were seen rarely, yet some public ones were widespread. A later analysis linked a missense DCLRE1C variant to TCR beta V- and J-gene trimming.

It was with 60 Vbeta and 13 Jbeta primers that the PCR ran. Sequenced by immunoSEQ multiplex PCR; TCRdb stores in-frame clones only, minus some. Of about 120,000 clones listed, roughly four fifths were seen once; the top ten hold about 1.8%. Note on this clone: Its specificity is not known.

With 0 bases removed from V and 2 bases from J, the gap between germline ends came to 12 bases. Germline lookup yields CDR1 SGDLS and CDR2 YYNGEE. This CDR3 has 15 residues. The sample comprised PBMCs. This TCR was recovered from a man aged 40-50 years in good health and CMV-seronegative. The chain recombines TRBV9 with TRBJ2-7; TRBD1 might be the D (6 bases). The CDR3 here is CASSVETGIAYEQYF. As DNA, the CDR3 is TGTGCCAGCAGCGTAGAAACAGGGATCGCCTACGAGCAGTACTTC.